These 32 T cell receptor beta chains share one sample of origin, sequenced in a study of post-analysis software for immune sequencing data. Overall study findings and caveats: The five TRBV segments detected at higher frequency in patients than in controls included TRBV5-6, TRBV5-1 and TRBV20-1.

These TCRs are of unknown antigen specificity. Unique molecular identifiers tagged the TCR beta cDNA libraries. TCRdb reprocessed the PCR reads with MiXCR, giving one entry per CDR3 protein. The sample records under 200,000 distinct CDR3 sequences, approximately 29% being singletons. The sequenced material came from blood. All receptors derive from a girl aged 2 to 17 with multiple sclerosis.

The chain recombines TRBV6-1 with TRBJ2-5; 8 bases match TRBD1. This CDR3 comprises 13 residues. Germline V gives CDR1 MNHNS, CDR2 SASEGT. Trimming at V came to 6 bases and at J to 4 bases, leaving 4 bases not matched to a gene. The CDR3: CASRRDRSETQYF. DNA for the CDR3: TGTGCCAGCAGGCGGGACAGGTCAGAGACCCAGTACTTC.

This clonotype has just a few counts. The V gene is TRBV4-1, the J gene TRBJ1-5; 7 nucleotides line up with TRBD1. The CDR3 has 18 residues. J lost 1 base, V lost 0 bases, and 9 bases had no gene match. Germline V lookup: CDR1 MGHRA, CDR2 YSYEKL. In DNA form, the CDR3 reads TGCGCCAGCAGCCAAGAGTCGACAGGGAAGGGAAGCAATCAGCCCCAGCATTTT. Amino acids: CASSQESTGKGSNQPQHF.

This clonotype appeared many times. The chain is built from TRBV12-3 or TRBV12-4 and TRBJ1-2, with D uncertain. The CDR3 spans 12 residues. V dropped 5 bases and J dropped 1 base, with 5 bases sitting between them. The CDR3 loop is CASSRFNYGYTF. Here the CDR3 DNA reads TGTGCCAGCAGTCGCTTTAACTATGGCTACACCTTC.

For this clonotype: A clone one base away is much larger, so this may be a read error. The V and J genes are TRBV6-2 or TRBV6-3 and TRBJ2-5, with TRBD1 matching over 8 bases. CDR1 and CDR2 from the germline V gene are MNHEY and SVGEGT. The CDR3 has 14 residues. CDR3 in DNA: TGTGCCAGCAGTTACGCCAGGGGGCGAGAGACCCGGTACTTC. Translation gives CASSYARGRETRYF.

This clonotype was picked up a small number of times. The chain links TRBV7-3 to TRBJ1-4; 7 nucleotides line up with TRBD1. V was pared by 4 bases and J by 0 bases, with 2 bases of the junction left unmatched. The length of the CDR3 is 15 residues. Germline CDR1 and CDR2: SGHTA and FQGTGA. The CDR3 spells CASSSQGATNEKLFF. The CDR3 DNA follows: TGTGCCAGCAGCTCTCAGGGGGCAACTAATGAAAAACTGTTTTTT.

This chain links TRBV6-1 with TRBJ2-5; the D call may be TRBD1 or TRBD2 (5 bases each). Germline V lookup: CDR1 MNHNS, CDR2 SASEGT. Deletions cut 5 bases from V and 2 bases from J, with 21 bases between. The CDR3 is 17 residues long. Here the CDR3 reads CASSRTGTPGRQETQYF. In DNA form, the CDR3 reads TGTGCCAGCAGTAGAACCGGGACCCCCGGAAGGCAAGAGACCCAGTACTTC.

This clonotype was seen at least ten times. The chain employs TRBV7-3 and TRBJ2-1; D unclear. The germline CDR1 and CDR2 sequences are SGHTA and FQGTGA. The CDR3 runs 16 residues. The V end lost 2 bases, the J end lost 0 bases, and 11 bases lay between the germline ends. The CDR3 sequence is CASSLVFLDSYNEQFF. In DNA form, the CDR3 reads TGTGCCAGCAGCTTAGTCTTCCTCGACTCCTACAATGAGCAGTTCTTC.

The chain joins TRBV7-9 to TRBJ1-2; the D is unclear. Trimming removed 0 bases at V and 4 bases at J, with 21 bases between. CDR3 length equals 18 residues. CDR1 is SEHNR and CDR2 is FQNEAQ in the germline V gene (reference sequence). The CDR3 sequence is CASSLAVGPRKLGYGYTF. CDR3 nucleotide sequence: TGTGCCAGCAGCTTAGCGGTAGGACCGCGAAAGTTAGGCTATGGCTACACCTTC.

This clonotype was counted a few times. The rearrangement links TRBV5-6 to TRBJ2-1, with D hard to call. The CDR3 has 16 residues. The germline V gene encodes CDR1 SGHDT and CDR2 YYEEEE. With 4 bases removed from V and 4 bases from J, the gap between germline ends came to 18 bases. In nucleotides, the CDR3 is TGTGCCAGCAGCCCGGAGAAACTGGGCCTTTACAATGAGCAGTTCTTC. Its protein is CASSPEKLGLYNEQFF. The whole variable domain, remainder taken from reference TRBV5-6 and TRBJ2-1, is DAGVTQSPTHLIKTRGQQVTLRCSPKSGHDTVSWYQQALGQGPQFIFQYYEEEERQRGNFPDRFSGHQFPNYSSELNVNALLLGDSALYLCASSPEKLGLYNEQFFGPGTRLTVL.

The table lists this clonotype with a few counts. The chain couples TRBV14 to TRBJ2-1; tentatively, D is TRBD1 (7 bases). The CDR3 is 15 residues long. Per the germline V gene, CDR1 is SGHDN and CDR2 is FVKESK. V lost 5 bases to trimming and J lost 6 bases, with 17 bases between them. DNA for the CDR3: TGTGCCAGCAGCTTCGGTTACCAGGGGGGCAATGAGCAGTTCTTC. It encodes CASSFGYQGGNEQFF.

This clonotype was seen a handful of times. This sequence joins TRBV5-1 and TRBJ2-2; D is undetermined. Germline lookup yields CDR1 SGHRS and CDR2 YFSETQ. The CDR3 covers 15 residues. V was clipped by 0 bases and J by 1 base, with 7 bases between them. CDR3 protein: CASSLVVRNTGELFF. CDR3 nucleotide sequence: TGCGCCAGCAGCTTGGTTGTCAGGAACACCGGGGAGCTGTTTTTT.

This clonotype showed up just once. It may be a read error: a sequence one base away is much more abundant. This chain joins TRBV3-1 and TRBJ2-1; D may be TRBD2 (6 bases). The DNA end is a closer match to TRBJ2-7, so the J assignment may be wrong. CDR3 length: 16 amino acids. Germline V lookup: CDR1 LGHDT, CDR2 YNNKEL (reference sequence). The CDR3 region has the DNA TGTGCCAGCAGCCAAGGCGGGGCCCCCTCCTACAATGAGCAGTACTTC. Residues: CASSQGGAPSYNEQYF.

Comments on this clonotype: A junction boundary mismatches the germline segment, possibly from a read error. The chain carries TRBV3-1 and TRBJ1-6; D might be TRBD1 (5 bases). CDR3 length equals 14 residues. Germline V gene data show CDR1 as LGHDT and CDR2 as YNNKEL (reference sequence). The CDR3 nucleotides are TGTGCCAGCAGCCACGGTCAGGGTGGTTCACCCCGCCACTTT. It is translated as CASSHGQGGSPRHF. Drawing the rest from reference TRBV3-1 and TRBJ1-6, the complete variable domain is DTAVSQTPKYLVTQMGNDKSIKCEQNLGHDTMYWYKQDSKKFLKIMFSYNNKELIINETVPNRFSPKSPDKAHLNLHINSLELGDSAVYFCASSHGQGGSPRHFGNGTRLTVT.

The chain couples TRBV20-1 to TRBJ2-7; 9 bases map to TRBD2. Per the germline V gene, CDR1 is DFQATT and CDR2 is SNEGSKA (reference sequence). V was pared by 0 bases and J by 0 bases, with 6 bases of the junction left unmatched. The CDR3 consists of 16 residues. The CDR3 loop reads CSAREGGLAISYEQYF. CDR3 nucleotides: TGCAGTGCTAGAGAAGGAGGACTAGCGATCTCCTACGAGCAGTACTTC.

As to this clonotype: A much larger clone lies one base from this, so it may be a read error. The conserved phenylalanine or tryptophan is not found at the CDR3 terminus, so this likely reflects a read error. The gene calls are TRBV20-1 and TRBJ2-7; TRBD2 matches at 7 bases. The junction had 15 bases not matched to a gene; V was cut back by 6 bases and J by 4 bases. The CDR3 loop spans 15 amino acids. CDR1 is DFQATT, CDR2 SNEGSKA, per germline (reference sequence). CDR3 DNA sequence: TGCAGTGCCAGTGGGGACGGGGGGTCTTGGTACGAGCAGTACTTG. This translates into CSASGDGGSWYEQYL.

To note about this clonotype: A much larger clonotype is one base distant, so this may be a read error. The J gene is TRBJ2-5, the V gene TRBV7-9, with TRBD2 identical over 7 bases. V lost 5 bases and J lost 2; bases outside the gene matches: 5. This CDR3 has 14 amino acids. CDR1 and CDR2 from the germline V gene are SEHNR and FQNEAQ (reference sequence). This CDR3 reads CASSLSGPQETQYF. The CDR3 DNA is TGTGCCAGCAGCCTTAGCGGGCCACAAGAGACCCAGTACTTC.

A few counts support this clonotype. V gene TRBV14 combines with J gene TRBJ2-5; D remains ambiguous. CDR1 and CDR2 from the germline V gene are SGHDN and FVKESK. Trimming removed 5 bases at V and 5 bases at J, with 15 bases between. The CDR3 length is 14 residues. The CDR3 protein is CASSKSLVRETQYF. As DNA, the CDR3 is TGTGCCAGCAGCAAAAGCCTAGTACGGGAGACCCAGTACTTC.

This clonotype was counted a few times. This rearrangement joins TRBV5-1 to TRBJ1-4, with 12 bases lining up with TRBD1. This CDR3 is built from 23 residues. Germline values: CDR1 SGHRS, CDR2 YFSETQ. V lost 5 bases, J lost 0 bases, and 23 bases stayed unmatched. CDR3 sequence reads: CASSCGPGQGAPGVNATNEKLFF. For the CDR3, the DNA is TGCGCCAGCAGTTGCGGACCGGGACAGGGGGCGCCGGGTGTAAACGCAACTAATGAAAAACTGTTTTTT.

In this sample, this clonotype turned up a few times. The chain is built from TRBV11-2 and TRBJ1-1; D is uncertain. The CDR3 totals 12 residues. Deletions cut 0 bases from V and 1 base from J, with 0 bases between. Germline values: CDR1 SGHAT, CDR2 FQNNGV. The CDR3 DNA follows: TGTGCCAGCAGCTTAGAGAACACTGAAGCTTTCTTT. Its translation is CASSLENTEAFF.

As concerns this clonotype: A much larger clone differs by one base, so this may be a read error. The chain couples TRBV28 to TRBJ2-1; the D gene is possibly TRBD1 (6 bases). Germline V CDR1 and CDR2: MDHEN, SYDVKM. The CDR3 contains 15 residues. CDR3 nucleotides: TGTGCCAGCGGTTTAAGGAAGGAACAGGGAGATGAGCAGTTCTTC. Its protein is CASGLRKEQGDEQFF. The full variable domain, in which reference TRBV28 and TRBJ2-1 provide the parts outside the CDR3, is DVKVTQSSRYLVKRTGEKVFLECVQDMDHENMFWYRQDPGLGLRLIYFSYDVKMKEKGDIPEGYSVSREKKERFSLILESASTNQTSMYLCASGLRKEQGDEQFFGPGTRLTVL.

The chain employs TRBV5-1 and TRBJ1-5; D remains unclear. Trimming removed 2 bases at V and 3 bases at J, with 6 bases between. Germline CDR1 SGHRS, CDR2 YFSETQ. There are 13 residues in the CDR3. For the CDR3, the DNA is TGCGCCAGCAGCTTCTCTCCCAATCAGCCCCAGCATTTT. Translating gives CASSFSPNQPQHF.

The chain links TRBV3-1 to TRBJ1-2; 9 nucleotides match TRBD1. The CDR3 is made up of 13 amino acids. V lost 0 bases and J lost 13; bases outside the gene matches: 6. CDR1 is LGHDT, CDR2 YNNKEL, per germline (reference sequence). Here the CDR3 DNA reads TGTGCCAGCAGCCAAGATACCGGGACAGGGTCCACCTTC. Its protein product is CASSQDTGTGSTF. The full variable domain, its missing parts supplied by reference TRBV3-1 and TRBJ1-2, is DTAVSQTPKYLVTQMGNDKSIKCEQNLGHDTMYWYKQDSKKFLKIMFSYNNKELIINETVPNRFSPKSPDKAHLNLHINSLELGDSAVYFCASSQDTGTGSTFGSGTRLTVV.

This clonotype was seen at least ten times. The chain employs TRBV7-2 and TRBJ2-1; D remains ambiguous. Germline loops: CDR1 SGHTA, CDR2 FQGNSA. The V end was cut by 1 base, the J end by 5 bases, with 12 bases between. The CDR3 has 15 residues. Written as DNA, the CDR3 is TGTGCCAGCAGCTTAGGTGTCCGGGTGGACAATGAGCAGTTCTTC. Protein product: CASSLGVRVDNEQFF.

Points on this clonotype: Being one base from a much bigger clone, this may be a read error. The chain couples TRBV20-1 to TRBJ2-5; TRBD2 matches at 9 bases. The V gene end was trimmed by 6 bases and the J gene end by 11 bases; junction bases not matched to a gene: 13. Germline loops: CDR1 DFQATT, CDR2 SNEGSKA (reference sequence). The CDR3 has 13 amino acids. CDR3 bases: TGCAGTGCAGGGGCGGGGGGGCTTTATGAGCAGTACTTC. This gives the protein CSAGAGGLYEQYF.

The chain combines TRBV14 with TRBJ2-5; D is unresolved. This CDR3 region has 15 residues. V lost 4 bases to trimming and J lost 5 bases, with 17 bases between them. The germline V gene has CDR1 SGHDN and CDR2 FVKESK. CDR3 nucleotide sequence: TGTGCCAGCAGCCCAATTGTAGGAGCCCGGGAGACCCAGTACTTC. Its protein product is CASSPIVGARETQYF.

In its sample, this clonotype was seen many times. CDR3 residues: CASSLAWQGGRTEAFF. The DNA of the CDR3 is TGTGCCAGCAGCTTAGCGTGGCAGGGAGGCAGGACTGAAGCTTTCTTT. The V call is TRBV7-2, the J call TRBJ1-1, with D possibly TRBD1 on 5 matching bases. The CDR3 covers 16 residues. The ends were cut back, 0 bases at V and 5 bases at J, with 16 bases in the middle. Looked up from germline, CDR1 is SGHTA and CDR2 is FQGNSA.

This clonotype was detected only a few times. The CDR3 DNA sequence: TGTGCCAGCAGTGATTGGGGGGTTCTTCAGCCCCAGCATTTT. Amino acid sequence: CASSDWGVLQPQHF. This chain links TRBV6-1 with TRBJ1-5, with D perhaps matching TRBD1 (5 bases). The germline V and J ends were trimmed by 3 bases and 6 bases, with 12 bases remaining between them. The CDR3 has 14 amino acids. Germline V gives CDR1 MNHNS, CDR2 SASEGT.

The chain joins TRBV28 to TRBJ2-7; D is undetermined. The CDR3 has 13 amino acids. Germline values: CDR1 MDHEN, CDR2 SYDVKM. V dropped 6 bases and J dropped 2 bases, with 11 bases sitting between them. This chain's CDR3 is CASSPIKPYEQYF. CDR3 nucleotide sequence: TGTGCCAGCAGCCCCATTAAGCCCTACGAGCAGTACTTC.

This clonotype showed up many times. This sequence joins TRBV5-1 and TRBJ2-7, with D unclear. The V and J ends lost 3 bases and 0 bases respectively, with 7 bases between them. CDR1 is SGHRS, CDR2 YFSETQ, per germline. This CDR3 spans 13 amino acids. CDR3 sequence: CASSSIPSYEQYF. CDR3 nucleotides: TGCGCCAGCAGCTCGATTCCCTCCTACGAGCAGTACTTC.

In its sample, this clonotype was seen many times. This chain joins TRBV25-1 and TRBJ2-7, with D tentatively TRBD1 (6 bases). The CDR3 runs to 14 residues. Looked up from germline, CDR1 is MGHDK and CDR2 is SYGVNS. V was trimmed by 3 bases and J by 9 bases, leaving 18 bases between them. In nucleotides, the CDR3 is TGTGCCAGCAGTGAGACAGGACGGATCCGCGGGCAGTACTTC. It yields the protein CASSETGRIRGQYF.

This chain's CDR3 is CSARTWGQEQNYGYTF. For the CDR3, the DNA is TGCAGTGCTAGAACCTGGGGACAGGAGCAAAACTATGGCTACACCTTC. V and J are TRBV20-1 and TRBJ1-2; 8 nucleotides agree with TRBD1. The CDR3 contains 16 residues. The V gene's germline CDR1 is DFQATT and CDR2 SNEGSKA (reference sequence). V lost 2 bases, J lost 2 bases, and 10 bases stayed unmatched.

Only a few counts were recorded for this clonotype. The chain combines TRBV5-1 with TRBJ2-1, with 8 positions matching TRBD1. The CDR3 covers 17 residues. V trimming: 0 bases; J trimming: 12 bases; junction bases outside the gene matches: 17. From germline, CDR1 is SGHRS and CDR2 YFSETQ. CDR3 sequence reads: CASSLDLGRGPAQRQFF. CDR3 coding DNA: TGCGCCAGCAGCTTGGATCTGGGCAGGGGGCCGGCCCAGCGGCAGTTCTTC.